These 10 T cell receptor beta chains were sequenced from one sample in a study of OX40 agonist ivuxolimab in advanced cancers. The table came from immunoSEQ multiplex PCR; TCRdb's copy has only in-frame clones and leaves some out. Among 100,000 to 150,000 clones listed, less than 95% were seen once. The sample was CD4+ or CD8+ T cells sorted from blood, taken in a trial of the OX40 agonist ivuxolimab. The receptors originated from an adult with an advanced solid tumor such as melanoma, head and neck, liver or kidney cancer.

The J gene is TRBJ1-1, the V gene TRBV6-5; tentatively, D is TRBD1 (5 bases). CDR3 size: 13 residues. Trimming left V 3 bases short and J 3 bases short, with 8 bases between. CDR1 and CDR2 from the germline V gene are MNHEY and SVGAGI. For the CDR3, the DNA is TGTGCCAGCAGTTATAGGGGCCACACTGAAGCTTTCTTT. This translates into CASSYRGHTEAFF.

The V gene is TRBV4-3, the J gene TRBJ2-7; no clear D. CDR3 length equals 15 residues. Trimming took 0 bases from V and 2 from J, leaving 11 bases between them. In germline, CDR1 is LGHNA, CDR2 YSLEER. The CDR3 region is CASSQDMASTYEQYF. As DNA, the CDR3 is TGCGCCAGCAGCCAAGATATGGCGTCCACCTACGAGCAGTACTTC.

This chain joins TRBV5-1 and TRBJ2-7; D is perhaps TRBD2 (6 bases). The CDR3 covers 15 residues. The V gene lost 7 bases and the J gene lost 0 bases, with 17 bases spanning the gap. Per the germline V gene, CDR1 is SGHRS and CDR2 is YFSETQ. CDR3 DNA: TGCGCCAGCTGCAGGGACTCCCCGAGCTCCTACGAGCAGTACTTC. This codes for CASCRDSPSSYEQYF.

The chain is built from TRBV28 and TRBJ2-3; 11 positions match TRBD2. This CDR3 is built from 15 residues. Losses at the gene ends were 4 bases for V and 6 bases for J; bases not matched to a gene: 6. Germline V lookup: CDR1 MDHEN, CDR2 SYDVKM. The CDR3 reads CASSSGTSGLDTQYF. The DNA of the CDR3 is TGTGCCAGCAGTTCCGGGACTAGCGGATTGGATACGCAGTATTTT.

Remarks on this clone: Other DNA sequences within the sample encode an identical CDR3. The chain is built from TRBV28 and TRBJ1-2; unclear D gene. Germline-derived CDR1 and CDR2 are MDHEN and SYDVKM. This CDR3 contains 11 residues. V lost 3 bases and J lost 7, with 6 bases in between. In DNA, the CDR3 is TGTGCCAGCAGTTTTAGCGGTGGCTACACCTTC. Amino acids: CASSFSGGYTF.

For the CDR3, the DNA is TGTGCCAGCAGCCTCGACGGCCTCGGGACTAATGAAAAACTGTTTTTT. It translates to CASSLDGLGTNEKLFF. The chain combines TRBV4-2 with TRBJ1-4; D unresolved. V shed 4 bases and J shed 2 bases, with 14 bases lying between them. The CDR3 has 16 residues. Per the germline V gene, CDR1 is LGHNA and CDR2 is YNFKEQ.

The rearrangement uses TRBV9 and TRBJ2-3, with 8 nucleotides matching TRBD2. The CDR3 has 16 amino acids. Germline lookup yields CDR1 SGDLS and CDR2 YYNGEE. V gave up 4 bases and J gave up 2 bases; unmatched junction bases: 9. In DNA, the CDR3 is TGTGCCAGCAGCTCCCGGGAGCGGGAGCTCACAGATACGCAGTATTTT. It is translated as CASSSRERELTDTQYF.

This chain joins TRBV5-4 and TRBJ2-7; 8 bases line up with TRBD1. Germline-derived CDR1 and CDR2 are SGHNT and YYREEE (reference sequence). CDR3 length: 17 residues. The junction had 21 bases not matched to a gene; V was cut back by 6 bases and J by 7 bases. The CDR3 DNA reads TGTGCCAGCACCCCGGAAGCCCCAGGACAGGGCCGTCGAGAGCAGTACTTC. This sequence encodes CASTPEAPGQGRREQYF.

The CDR3 sequence is CASSLALTDTQYF. In DNA form, the CDR3 reads TGTGCCAGCAGCTTAGCGCTCACAGATACGCAGTATTTT. V and J are TRBV7-9 and TRBJ2-3, with D unclear. Germline CDR1 reads SEHNR; CDR2 reads FQNEAQ (reference sequence). Trimming removed 0 bases at V and 2 bases at J, with 3 bases between. The CDR3 runs to 13 residues. Complete variable domain (other parts from reference TRBV7-9 and TRBJ2-3): DTGVSQNPRHKITKRGQNVTFRCDPISEHNRLYWYRQTLGQGPEFLTYFQNEAQLEKSRLLSDRFSAERPKGSFSTLEIQRTEQGDSAMYLCASSLALTDTQYFGPGTRLTVL.

This clone is a singleton in its sample. This rearrangement joins TRBV27 to TRBJ2-2; D is unresolved. The CDR3 sequence is 16 residues long. Germline V gene sequence: CDR1 MNHEY, CDR2 SMNVEV (reference sequence). Trimming shortened V by 2 bases and J by 1 base, and 11 bases separated the two germline ends. Here the CDR3 reads CASSLSPGQNTGELFF. The CDR3, as DNA: TGTGCCAGCAGTTTAAGTCCGGGCCAGAACACCGGGGAGCTGTTTTTT.